These 19 T cell receptor beta chains originate from one sample sequenced in a study of blood T cells in healthy people across ages. A second PCR of 7 to 11 cycles used a sample-barcoded 5' primer and a J-beta primer mix. TCRdb recomputed calls from the 5' RACE reads with MiXCR, one row per CDR3 protein. The sample records approximately 1.5 million distinct CDR3 sequences, 35% to 45% being singletons. Sequencing was done on a sample of blood. The receptors stem from a woman aged 18-35 years in good health.

A remark on this clonotype: A read error may produce the germline difference seen at one junction end. V and J are TRBV7-9 and TRBJ2-7, with D perhaps matching TRBD2 (5 bases). The CDR3 is 14 residues long. Germline V lookup: CDR1 SEHNR, CDR2 FQNEAQ (reference sequence). CDR3 sequence reads: CACSLEGHRYEQYF. CDR3 sequence (DNA): TGTGCCTGCAGCTTAGAGGGCCATCGCTACGAGCAGTACTTC.

The genes are TRBV3-1 and TRBJ1-5, with a tentative D call TRBD1 (6 bases). V was pared by 1 base and J by 7 bases, with 14 bases between. The CDR3 is made up of 15 amino acids. The germline V gene encodes CDR1 LGHDT and CDR2 YNNKEL (reference sequence). This CDR3 reads CASSQGAGARQPQHF. CDR3 coding DNA: TGTGCCAGCAGCCAAGGAGCAGGGGCCAGGCAGCCCCAGCATTTT. Filled out from reference TRBV3-1 and TRBJ1-5, the complete variable domain reads DTAVSQTPKYLVTQMGNDKSIKCEQNLGHDTMYWYKQDSKKFLKIMFSYNNKELIINETVPNRFSPKSPDKAHLNLHINSLELGDSAVYFCASSQGAGARQPQHFGDGTRLSIL.

The genes are TRBV7-2 and TRBJ2-7; tentatively, D is TRBD1 (5 bases). V was pared by 1 base and J by 1 base, with 11 bases between. This CDR3 has 15 amino acids. In germline, CDR1 is SGHTA, CDR2 FQGNSA. The CDR3 DNA is TGTACCAGCAGCTTAGGTTGGGGCCAATCCTACGAGCAGTACTTC. Translating it yields CTSSLGWGQSYEQYF.

This clonotype was picked up a small number of times. The chain employs TRBV6-6 and TRBJ1-5; no clear D gene. The CDR3 consists of 15 residues. Germline CDR1 MNHNY, CDR2 SVGAGI (reference sequence). The V end lost 0 bases, the J end lost 0 bases, and 6 bases lay between the germline ends. CDR3 loop: CASSYSENSNQPQHF. In nucleotides, the CDR3 is TGTGCCAGCAGTTACTCAGAAAATAGCAATCAGCCCCAGCATTTT.

The chain couples TRBV11-2 to TRBJ2-3; D is unclear. The CDR3 totals 12 residues. V was cut by 9 bases and J by 6 bases, with 13 bases left in between. CDR1 is SGHAT and CDR2 is FQNNGV in the germline V gene. CDR3 DNA: TGTGCCAGTAGTACACTGGGGGATACGCAGTATTTT. It is translated as CASSTLGDTQYF. The full variable domain, completed using reference TRBV11-2 and TRBJ2-3, is EAGVAQSPRYKIIEKRQSVAFWCNPISGHATLYWYQQILGQGPKLLIQFQNNGVVDDSQLPKDRFSAERLKGVDSTLKIQPAKLEDSAVYLCASSTLGDTQYFGPGTRLTVL.

This clonotype was observed at least ten times. The V gene is TRBV7-3, the J gene TRBJ2-1; 8 bases are shared with TRBD2. The germline V gene encodes CDR1 SGHTA and CDR2 FQGTGA. The CDR3 sequence is 15 residues long. Trimming took 5 bases from V and 6 from J; bases not matched to a gene: 9. The CDR3: CASSPGLASVNEQFF. CDR3 DNA sequence: TGTGCCAGCAGCCCCGGACTAGCATCCGTCAATGAGCAGTTCTTC.

The chain is built from TRBV7-2 and TRBJ1-1; D is unresolved. V gave up 1 base and J gave up 9 bases, with 9 bases separating them. Germline V CDR1 and CDR2: SGHTA, FQGNSA. The CDR3 loop spans 12 amino acids. This chain's CDR3 is CASSLDRVQAFF. The CDR3 region has the DNA TGTGCCAGCAGCTTAGACAGAGTTCAAGCTTTCTTT. Full variable domain (rest looked up from reference TRBV7-2 and TRBJ1-1): GAGVSQSPSNKVTEKGKDVELRCDPISGHTALYWYRQSLGQGLEFLIYFQGNSAPDKSGLPSDRFSAERTGGSVSTLTIQRTQQEDSAVYLCASSLDRVQAFFGQGTRLTVV.

The gene calls are TRBV5-8 and TRBJ1-4; the match to TRBD1 covers 7 bases. V gave up 2 bases and J gave up 8 bases; unmatched junction bases: 9. The CDR3 runs 15 residues. The V gene's germline CDR1 is SGHTS and CDR2 YDEGEE. CDR3 sequence reads: CASSFDRDLQEKLFF. The CDR3 region has the DNA TGTGCCAGCAGCTTCGACAGGGATCTCCAAGAAAAACTGTTTTTT.

The chain employs TRBV10-3 and TRBJ2-5; 9 bases agree with TRBD1. The J call may be in error: the DNA end matches TRBJ2-7 better. The CDR3 extends over 15 amino acids. Germline V gene data show CDR1 as ENHRY and CDR2 as SYGVKD. The CDR3 loop is CAISSPGTGWSEQYF. In nucleotides, the CDR3 is TGTGCCATCAGTAGCCCGGGGACAGGGTGGTCCGAGCAGTACTTC.

Points on this clonotype: This may be a read error: a much more frequent sequence differs by one nucleotide. The chain employs TRBV10-3 and TRBJ1-6; possibly TRBD1 for D (6 bases). The CDR3 has 13 amino acids. V lost 7 bases and J lost 10, with 14 bases in between. The germline V gene encodes CDR1 ENHRY and CDR2 SYGVKD. CDR3 residues: CAIKQGSKSPLHF. The CDR3, as DNA: TGTGCCATCAAACAGGGAAGTAAGTCACCCCTCCACTTT.

This chain connects TRBV7-9 to TRBJ2-1, with D perhaps TRBD2 (5 bases). Germline V lookup: CDR1 SEHNR, CDR2 FQNEAQ (reference sequence). The V and J ends lost 8 bases and 8 bases respectively, with 22 bases between them. The CDR3 spans 15 residues. This CDR3 reads CASPPRPGLGHEQFF. CDR3 nucleotides: TGTGCCAGCCCCCCACGCCCCGGACTGGGCCATGAGCAGTTCTTC.

This sequence joins TRBV4-3 and TRBJ2-7; D unresolved. From germline, CDR1 is LGHNA and CDR2 YSLEER. V was shortened by 1 base and J by 6 bases, with 4 bases between the two germline ends. The CDR3 is made up of 11 amino acids. The CDR3 sequence: CASSQGVEQYF. Written as DNA, the CDR3 is TGCGCCAGCAGCCAAGGGGTCGAGCAGTACTTC.

This chain links TRBV6-2 or TRBV6-3 with TRBJ1-1; D uncertain. CDR3 length equals 16 residues. The germline V gene has CDR1 MNHEY and CDR2 SVGEGT. Trimming took off 5 bases at V and 4 bases at J, with 20 bases between the two ends. CDR3 in DNA: TGTGCCAGCAGTCCGAGGGAGTTGAGAGGGAGCACTGAAGCTTTCTTT. Translation: CASSPRELRGSTEAFF.

The chain uses TRBV10-3 and TRBJ2-6; the D call may be TRBD1 or TRBD2 (6 bases each). V was cut by 6 bases and J by 4 bases, with 13 bases left in between. The CDR3 has 15 residues. Germline CDR1 reads ENHRY; CDR2 reads SYGVKD. CDR3 DNA sequence: TGTGCCATCAGACCGGGGGCGGAAGGGGCCAACGTCCTGACTTTC. This encodes CAIRPGAEGANVLTF.

This chain joins TRBV2 and TRBJ1-2; D ambiguous. The V gene lost 4 bases and the J gene lost 7 bases, with 13 bases spanning the gap. Germline values: CDR1 SNHLY, CDR2 FYNNEI. This CDR3 comprises 13 residues. The CDR3 reads CASSGSARGGYTF. The CDR3 region has the DNA TGTGCCAGCAGTGGTAGCGCCCGCGGTGGCTACACCTTC.

The chain links TRBV7-9 to TRBJ2-7, with D hard to call. From germline, CDR1 is SEHNR and CDR2 FQNEAQ (reference sequence). The CDR3 loop spans 12 amino acids. V shed 2 bases and J shed 6 bases, with 8 bases lying between them. CDR3: CASSLTLSEQYF. CDR3 in DNA: TGTGCCAGCAGCTTAACATTGAGCGAGCAGTACTTC.

The genes are TRBV11-1 and TRBJ2-7; D gene uncertain. V was shortened by 3 bases and J by 4 bases, with 13 bases between the two germline ends. Germline V lookup: CDR1 SGHAT, CDR2 FQDESV (reference sequence). There are 14 residues in the CDR3. The CDR3 nucleotides are TGTGCCAGCAGCTTTTCGGTCTACGGGTACGAGCAGTACTTC. Amino acids: CASSFSVYGYEQYF. Full variable domain (rest looked up from reference TRBV11-1 and TRBJ2-7): EAEVAQSPRYKITEKSQAVAFWCDPISGHATLYWYRQILGQGPELLVQFQDESVVDDSQLPKDRFSAERLKGVDSTLKIQPAELGDSAMYLCASSFSVYGYEQYFGPGTRLTVT.

The chain combines TRBV29-1 with TRBJ2-1; D perhaps matches TRBD1 (5 bases). Per the germline V gene, CDR1 is SQVTM and CDR2 is ANQGSEA. With 1 base removed from V and 0 bases from J, the gap between germline ends came to 10 bases. This CDR3 is built from 15 residues. The CDR3 coding sequence is TGCAGCGTTGAAGGTGGGGCCCGCTCCTACAATGAGCAGTTCTTC. This codes for CSVEGGARSYNEQFF.

The V call is TRBV4-3, the J call TRBJ1-2, with TRBD1 matching 7 bases. Germline CDR1 is LGHNA and CDR2 is YSLEER. CDR3 size: 15 residues. The V and J ends lost 1 base and 3 bases, in that order; junction bases with no gene match: 5. CDR3 loop: CASSQASRGDYGYTF. Here the CDR3 DNA reads TGCGCCAGCAGCCAAGCCAGCAGGGGGGACTATGGCTACACCTTC.